What follows are 22 T cell receptor beta chains derived from one specimen sequenced in a study of cytomegalovirus exposure and HLA in healthy donors. PCR amplification relied on 60 Vbeta primers (plus 13 Jbeta primers). Clones were read by immunoSEQ multiplex PCR, and TCRdb kept only the in-frame ones, dropping some. The sample gives approximately 180,000 clones, about four fifths of which show up once; roughly 4.9% is in the top ten. Sequencing input: PBMCs. The receptor source for this set is a woman between 18 and 29 years old in good health and CMV-seropositive.

The chain links TRBV19 to TRBJ2-1, with 7 positions matching TRBD2. The CDR3 runs to 15 residues. After removal of 0 bases from V and 8 bases from J, the junction contained 7 bases not matched to a gene. Germline loops: CDR1 LNHDA, CDR2 SQIVND (reference sequence). CDR3 bases: TGTGCCAGTAGTATAGACGAAAGCGGGGCCTATGAGCAGTTCTTC. The encoded protein is CASSIDESGAYEQFF.

The genes are TRBV6-6 and TRBJ2-3; TRBD2 matches at 8 bases. Germline-derived CDR1 and CDR2 are MNHNY and SVGAGI (reference sequence). CDR3 size: 16 residues. Trimming removed 6 bases from V and 4 bases from J; junction bases left unmatched: 12. This CDR3 reads CASSRNSGALPDTQYF. As DNA, the CDR3 is TGTGCCAGCAGCCGAAATAGCGGGGCCCTCCCAGATACGCAGTATTTT.

The genes are TRBV25-1 and TRBJ1-2, with 7 bases identical to TRBD1. With 2 bases clipped from V and 2 bases from J, the junction kept 5 bases outside the gene matches. This CDR3 has 15 residues. Germline V gives CDR1 MGHDK, CDR2 SYGVNS. CDR3 loop: CASSEGGGLNYGYTF. CDR3 in DNA: TGTGCCAGCAGTGAAGGAGGGGGCTTGAACTATGGCTACACCTTC.

The V and J genes are TRBV4-2 and TRBJ1-5; 9 nucleotides line up with TRBD1. V trimming: 3 bases; J trimming: 7 bases; junction bases outside the gene matches: 7. This CDR3 is 15 amino acids long. Germline V gene lookup returns CDR1 LGHNA and CDR2 YNFKEQ. The DNA of the CDR3 is TGTGCCAGCAGCCACTCGGGACAGGGTCCCCAGCCCCAGCATTTT. It encodes CASSHSGQGPQPQHF.

The chain links TRBV4-2 to TRBJ1-1; D might be TRBD1 (6 bases). This CDR3 has 18 amino acids. Trimming took 0 bases from V and 1 from J, leaving 18 bases between them. Germline loops: CDR1 LGHNA, CDR2 YNFKEQ. This CDR3 reads CASSQDRSGGLGNTEAFF. The CDR3 DNA follows: TGTGCCAGCAGCCAAGATCGGTCGGGGGGCCTAGGGAACACTGAAGCTTTCTTT.

This chain links TRBV5-1 with TRBJ1-1; weak D call: TRBD1 (5 bases). V lost 1 base to trimming and J lost 1 base, with 8 bases between them. Germline V lookup: CDR1 SGHRS, CDR2 YFSETQ. This CDR3 comprises 14 residues. The CDR3 sequence is CASSLTQENTEAFF. The CDR3 DNA follows: TGCGCCAGCAGCTTGACACAGGAGAACACTGAAGCTTTCTTT.

The chain has TRBV10-3 and TRBJ1-5, with a tentative D call TRBD1 (5 bases). The CDR3 consists of 15 residues. CDR1 is ENHRY, CDR2 SYGVKD, per germline. Trimming stripped 0 bases from V and 7 bases from J, with 13 bases between. The CDR3, as DNA: TGTGCCATCAGTGAGTCGGCACAGGTTGACCAGCCCCAGCATTTT. Translation gives CAISESAQVDQPQHF.

The V and J genes are TRBV7-2 and TRBJ1-1; possible D gene TRBD1, 5 bases. CDR1 SGHTA and CDR2 FQGNSA come from the germline V gene. Trimming removed 5 bases from V and 5 bases from J, with 12 bases in between. The CDR3 has 13 amino acids. The CDR3 DNA reads TGTGCCAGCAGCCTAGACAGACCAACTGAAGCTTTCTTT. It encodes CASSLDRPTEAFF.

This clone is medium-sized by share. The gene calls are TRBV5-6 and TRBJ1-3; D not certain. Germline V gene lookup returns CDR1 SGHDT and CDR2 YYEEEE. The CDR3 runs to 15 residues. V was pared by 0 bases and J by 0 bases, with 7 bases between. CDR3 sequence: CASSLGLISGNTIYF. The CDR3, as DNA: TGTGCCAGCAGCTTGGGTCTAATCTCTGGAAACACCATATATTTT.

The J gene is TRBJ1-2, the V gene TRBV5-4; tentatively, D is TRBD1 (5 bases). This CDR3 has 12 residues. The germline gives CDR1 SGHNT, CDR2 YYREEE (reference sequence). V gave up 2 bases and J gave up 3 bases, with 5 bases separating them. The CDR3 DNA reads as TGTGCCAGCAGCTTAGGGGACTATGGCTACACCTTC. This sequence encodes CASSLGDYGYTF.

This clone has a handful of counts. The rearrangement links TRBV11-2 to TRBJ2-1; 7 bases fit TRBD1. The CDR3 runs to 17 residues. V lost 1 base to trimming and J lost 3 bases; unmatched junction nucleotides: 9. Germline-derived CDR1 and CDR2 are SGHAT and FQNNGV. CDR3 sequence reads: CASSLGRSGDSYNEQFF. The DNA for the CDR3 is TGTGCCAGCAGCTTAGGTCGGAGTGGGGACAGCTACAATGAGCAGTTCTTC. Drawing the rest from reference TRBV11-2 and TRBJ2-1, the complete variable domain is EAGVAQSPRYKIIEKRQSVAFWCNPISGHATLYWYQQILGQGPKLLIQFQNNGVVDDSQLPKDRFSAERLKGVDSTLKIQPAKLEDSAVYLCASSLGRSGDSYNEQFFGPGTRLTVL.

This chain joins TRBV28 and TRBJ1-5; D is possibly TRBD1 (6 bases). Germline values: CDR1 MDHEN, CDR2 SYDVKM. The V end was cut by 6 bases, the J end by 5 bases, with 17 bases between. The CDR3 runs to 15 residues. As DNA, the CDR3 is TGTGCCAGCAGCCAAAGCGGGGGCTACGATCAGCCCCAGCATTTT. This translates into CASSQSGGYDQPQHF.

This sequence joins TRBV30 and TRBJ1-6; possible D gene TRBD1, 5 bases. With 5 bases removed from V and 0 bases from J, the gap between germline ends came to 20 bases. Germline V gives CDR1 GTSNPN, CDR2 SVGIG (reference sequence). CDR3 size: 18 residues. The CDR3 sequence: CAWPGTGEISSYNSPLHF. CDR3 DNA: TGTGCCTGGCCCGGGACTGGGGAGATTAGCTCCTATAATTCACCCCTCCACTTT. The entire variable domain, with the rest obtained from reference TRBV30 and TRBJ1-6, is as follows: SQTIHQWPATLVQPVGSPLSLECTVEGTSNPNLYWYRQAAGRGLQLLFYSVGIGQISSEVPQNLSASRPQDRQFILSSKKLLLSDSGFYLCAWPGTGEISSYNSPLHFGNGTRLTVT.

This clone appeared once. CDR3 bases: TGTGCCACCAGCAGCGGGAGCGGGGGAGGAGAGACCCAGTACTTC. Protein sequence: CATSSGSGGGETQYF. V and J are TRBV15 and TRBJ2-5, with TRBD2 matching over 8 bases. Germline V gives CDR1 LNHNV, CDR2 YYDKDF (reference sequence). Germline trimming cut 3 bases from V and 4 bases from J; bases unmatched to any gene: 7. There are 15 residues in the CDR3.

The gene calls are TRBV28 and TRBJ2-5, with 11 bases fitting TRBD2. The CDR3 runs to 15 residues. Germline CDR1 MDHEN, CDR2 SYDVKM. V shed 4 bases, J shed 4 bases, and the junction held 5 bases outside the gene matches. This CDR3 is CASSSRLAGRETQYF. In DNA, the CDR3 is TGTGCCAGCAGTTCCCGACTAGCGGGGAGAGAGACCCAGTACTTC.

The chain has TRBV30 and TRBJ1-3; D gene unclear. The CDR3 contains 13 residues. V lost 2 bases, J lost 3 bases, and 8 bases lay in between. CDR1 GTSNPN and CDR2 SVGIG come from the germline V gene (reference sequence). The CDR3 protein is CAWSPLSGNTIYF. The CDR3 coding sequence is TGTGCCTGGAGTCCCCTGAGTGGAAACACCATATATTTT.

V gene TRBV14 combines with J gene TRBJ1-6; no firm D call. V dropped 3 bases and J dropped 10 bases, with 10 bases sitting between them. The CDR3 runs to 13 residues. Germline V CDR1 and CDR2: SGHDN, FVKESK. CDR3 sequence: CASSQTRGSPLHF. CDR3 DNA sequence: TGTGCCAGCAGCCAGACCCGGGGATCACCCCTCCACTTT.

Here the CDR3 reads CASRTGGVETQYF. CDR3 nucleotide sequence: TGTGCCAGCAGGACAGGGGGCGTGGAGACCCAGTACTTC. The chain carries TRBV6-6 and TRBJ2-5; TRBD1 agrees at 10 bases. The J segment lost 5 bases and the V segment lost 6 bases, leaving 3 bases of the junction unmatched. Germline CDR1 is MNHNY and CDR2 is SVGAGI (reference sequence). CDR3 length: 13 amino acids.

A note on this clone: The junction and the germline gene differ at one end; a read error may be behind it. This chain connects TRBV15 to TRBJ1-4; D perhaps matches TRBD1 (6 bases). The CDR3 is 14 residues long. CDR1 and CDR2 from the germline V gene are LNHNV and YYDKDF (reference sequence). CDR3 nucleotide sequence: TGTGCCACCAGTAGAGGACAGTGGACAGAAAAACTGTTTTTT. Residues: CATSRGQWTEKLFF.

The genes are TRBV4-2 and TRBJ2-5; maybe TRBD2 (6 bases). V lost 8 bases and J 4 bases, leaving 17 bases between the germline ends. The germline V gene encodes CDR1 LGHNA and CDR2 YNFKEQ. The CDR3 consists of 14 residues. CDR3 sequence: CASSRGSPPETQYF. In DNA form, the CDR3 reads TGTGCCAGCTCGCGGGGTTCCCCCCCAGAGACCCAGTACTTC.

This rearrangement joins TRBV7-8 to TRBJ2-3, with D perhaps TRBD2 (6 bases). V lost 3 bases and J 2 bases, leaving 18 bases between the germline ends. CDR3 length: 17 residues. Germline V gives CDR1 SGHVS, CDR2 FQNEAQ. The CDR3 nucleotides are TGTGCCAGCAGCTTTGTTGATGGCGGGGCCTCCACAGATACGCAGTATTTT. Its translation is CASSFVDGGASTDTQYF.

V usage is TRBV29-1 and J usage is TRBJ1-1; D is possibly TRBD1 (5 bases). Germline V gene data show CDR1 as SQVTM and CDR2 as ANQGSEA. The CDR3 extends over 12 amino acids. The ends were cut back, 6 bases at V and 5 bases at J, with 13 bases in the middle. The CDR3 DNA is TGCAGCGTAACAGGTCGGGCTACTGAAGCTTTCTTT. Its translation is CSVTGRATEAFF.